Listed below are T cell receptor beta chains from one sample, sequenced in a study of OX40 agonist ivuxolimab in advanced cancers. TCRdb's table, derived via immunoSEQ multiplex PCR, lists solely in-frame clones and lacks some. This table has about 41,000 clones, around four fifths appearing once. This specimen was CD4+ or CD8+ T cells sorted from blood, taken in a trial of the OX40 agonist ivuxolimab. These receptors came from an adult with an advanced solid tumor such as melanoma, head and neck, liver or kidney cancer. The CDR3 runs from the conserved cysteine through the conserved F or W. Fields, in order: clone size, J gene, CDR3 length, V gene, CDR3 protein. Only part of the rows carry a size: once, few, many, or a class if the clone is expanded.

>.|TRBJ2-1|11|TRBV14
CASSQGLSVFF
>.|TRBJ1-3|15|TRBV2
CASSEGGSSGNTIYF
>few|TRBJ2-1|12|TRBV5-1
CASSQREGEQFF
>.|TRBJ2-1|19|TRBV9
CASSVVLCGLPRSYNEQFF
>.|TRBJ2-1|16|TRBV28
CASSFPAASLRDEQFF
>.|TRBJ2-2|14|TRBV19
CASTTGANTGELFF
>.|TRBJ1-1|13|TRBV6-4
CASSELRGAEAFF
>.|TRBJ1-1|15|TRBV19
CASTDREIKNTEAFF
>.|TRBJ1-2|14|TRBV6-6
CASTRQQANYGYTF
>.|TRBJ1-4|14|TRBV7-8
CASSLGAANEKLFF
>.|TRBJ2-5|15|TRBV7-2
CASSLAGRIQETQYF
>.|TRBJ1-3|15|TRBV4-2
CASRQPGQAGNTIYF
>once|TRBJ2-5|13|TRBV28
CASSRAGQETQYF
>.|TRBJ2-7|14|TRBV5-6
CASRHIQGGYEQYF
>.|TRBJ2-1|13|TRBV11-2
CASSITGISEQFF
>.|TRBJ1-4|15|TRBV30
CAWRIFGQLNEKLFF
>.|TRBJ1-1|13|TRBV6-6
CASSYGQLAEAFF
>.|TRBJ2-7|13|TRBV12-5
CASGSTGGWEQYF
>.|TRBJ2-7|12|TRBV18
CASSLRGNEQYF
>.|TRBJ1-4|14|TRBV6-5
CASSYFATNEKLFF
>.|TRBJ1-2|12|TRBV2
CASSRQGYGYTF
>few|TRBJ2-1|19|TRBV15
CATSRATITTGGSYNEQFF
>.|TRBJ2-2|14|TRBV5-1
CASSSFGYNRELFF
>.|TRBJ1-2|16|TRBV30
CAWSVPPFLDRNGYTF
>.|TRBJ1-2|11|TRBV30
CAFSDSNGYTF
>.|TRBJ2-7|15|TRBV7-9
CASSTTSANPYEQYF
>.|TRBJ1-6|14|TRBV7-9
CASSFRDPNSPLHF
>few|TRBJ1-5|13|TRBV5-1
CASSLAVNQPQHF
>.|TRBJ2-1|20|TRBV9
CASSDRIGSLRGVGLNEQFF
>.|TRBJ1-2|13|TRBV27
CASSRQGYYGYTF
>.|TRBJ2-3|18|TRBV28
CASSFNPAETDSTDTQYF
>once|TRBJ1-3|16|TRBV5-6
CASSYRRPSSGNTIYF
>.|.|15|TRBV11-3
CASTPRQGASYEQYF
>.|TRBJ2-1|16|TRBV18
CASSPLLAGTFNEQFF
>.|TRBJ2-1|14|TRBV10-3
CATGGLAGGNEQFF
>.|TRBJ2-7|15|TRBV14
CASSQEDRPSYEQYF
>.|TRBJ1-5|15|TRBV5-8
CASSLDTISNQPQHF
>.|TRBJ2-3|10|TRBV29-1
CSLRTSVQYF
>.|TRBJ2-5|17|TRBV7-2
CASSPGVLAGNQETQYF
>.|TRBJ2-5|13|TRBV4-1
CASSQGWEETQYF
>.|TRBJ2-1|15|TRBV27
CASSLSYPGYNEQFF
>.|TRBJ2-4|14|TRBV2
CASSGQGGKNIQYF
>few|TRBJ2-7|13|TRBV28
CASSSGTGGEQYF
>.|TRBJ1-4|11|TRBV6-5
CASSYRGRLFF
>.|TRBJ2-7|17|TRBV27
CASSYGLGQGQGYEQYF
>.|TRBJ2-7|13|TRBV11-3
CASSRTSGLEQYF
>.|TRBJ2-7|12|TRBV11-2
CASSLPRYEQYF
>.|TRBJ1-1|17|TRBV28
CASHPGSIPVMNTEAFF
>once|TRBJ2-5|13|TRBV28
CASRRGGFETQYF
>.|TRBJ2-3|14|TRBV6-4
CASSDLDRTDTQYF